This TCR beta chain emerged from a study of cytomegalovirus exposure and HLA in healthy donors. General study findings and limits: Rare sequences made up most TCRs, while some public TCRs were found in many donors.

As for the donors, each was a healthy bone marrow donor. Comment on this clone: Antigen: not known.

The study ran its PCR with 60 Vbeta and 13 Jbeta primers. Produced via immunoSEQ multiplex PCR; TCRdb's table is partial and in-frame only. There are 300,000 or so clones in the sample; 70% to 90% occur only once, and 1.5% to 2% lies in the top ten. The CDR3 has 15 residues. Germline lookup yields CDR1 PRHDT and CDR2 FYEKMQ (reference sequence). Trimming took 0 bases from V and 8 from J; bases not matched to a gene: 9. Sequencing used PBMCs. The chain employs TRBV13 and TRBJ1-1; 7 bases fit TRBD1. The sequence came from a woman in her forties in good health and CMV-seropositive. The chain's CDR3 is CASSLGDRGLPEAFF. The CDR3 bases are TGTGCCAGCAGCTTAGGGGATAGGGGGCTCCCAGAAGCTTTCTTT.